This paragraph reports one TCR beta chain. Its antigen remains unknown. The data were taken from a study of CD8 T cells in ankylosing spondylitis. Study-level results: Earlier studies detected some motif variants in reactive arthritis synovial fluid and blood.

TCRdb reprocessed the 5' RACE reads with MiXCR, giving one entry per CDR3 protein. The table lists some 90,000 distinct CDR3 sequences, roughly 27% of them singletons. Sequencing used blood, either unsorted or a sorted T cell fraction (not recorded which). This TCR was sampled from a male donor with ankylosing spondylitis or in good health (not recorded which).

The CDR3 region has the DNA TGTGCCAGCAGCTTAAGGTGGTACACCGGGGAGCTGTTTTTT. It is translated as CASSLRWYTGELFF. The V and J genes are TRBV7-3 and TRBJ2-2, with D unresolved. Trimming removed 1 base at V and 3 bases at J, with 6 bases between. Per the germline V gene, CDR1 is SGHTA and CDR2 is FQGTGA. This CDR3 has 14 amino acids. Filled out from reference TRBV7-3 and TRBJ2-2, the complete variable domain reads GAGVSQTPSNKVTEKGKYVELRCDPISGHTALYWYRQSLGQGPEFLIYFQGTGAADDSGLPNDRFFAVRPEGSVSTLKIQRTERGDSAVYLCASSLRWYTGELFFGEGSRLTVL.